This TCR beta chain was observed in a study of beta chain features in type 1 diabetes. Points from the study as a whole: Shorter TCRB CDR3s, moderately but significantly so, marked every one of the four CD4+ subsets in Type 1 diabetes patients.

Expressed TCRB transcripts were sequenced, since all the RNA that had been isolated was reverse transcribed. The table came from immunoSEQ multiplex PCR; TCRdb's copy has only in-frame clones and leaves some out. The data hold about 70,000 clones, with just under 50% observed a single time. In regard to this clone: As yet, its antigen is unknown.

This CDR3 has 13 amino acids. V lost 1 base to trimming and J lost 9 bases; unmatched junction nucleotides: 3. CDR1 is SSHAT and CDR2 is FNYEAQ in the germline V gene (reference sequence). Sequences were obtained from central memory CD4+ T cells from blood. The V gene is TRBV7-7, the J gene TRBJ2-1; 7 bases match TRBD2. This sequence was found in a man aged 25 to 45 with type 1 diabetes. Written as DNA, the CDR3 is TGTGCCAGCAGCTTAGGGCGGGAGAGTGAGCAGTTCTTC. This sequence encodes CASSLGRESEQFF.